Listed here is a single TCR beta chain. The antigen it binds to is not known. Per-nucleotide qualities are absent, and no much larger clonotype sits a single base away. This sample was taken from a study of cytomegalovirus exposure and HLA in healthy donors (dated by TCRdb to about 2017). Context from the whole study: A later analysis indicated that the 110 or so validation repertoires were generated on the platform also employed for the 700 or so repertoires of the first cohort. The aim of the study was to test whether cataloging public T cell receptors could identify signatures of past pathogen exposure. A separate validation cohort of about 110 different subjects was used in addition to the roughly 670-subject first cohort. To predict cytomegalovirus infection status, the study brought together high-throughput TCR immunosequencing, statistical association of individual TCRs with disease status, and machine learning.

Paper-wide results and their limitations: A few of the identified cytomegalovirus-associated TCR beta chains were confirmed in vitro to be specific for cytomegalovirus antigens. The authors suggested that the approach could potentially be extended to other disease states and immunological phenotypes. Across donors, most TCR sequences were observed very rarely, whereas some public TCRs were present in many individuals. The classifier was reported to diagnose cytomegalovirus status with high specificity and sensitivity in both the original cohort and the validation cohort. The study listed 164 TCR beta chains as associated with cytomegalovirus. Of the cluster scores, 94% were above 0 in a later analysis, which found that TCRs clustered in the first cohort also tended to co-occur in the 90 to 150 validation repertoires. A later analysis lacked HLA typing for the validation cohort, so it scored co-occurrence in that cohort across all 110 or so repertoires.

Library method: the immunoSEQ multiplex PCR assay. Regarding the original processing steps: To diagnose cytomegalovirus status from the catalog of TCR beta chain sequences, a statistical classification framework was built. The source is immuneACCESS, and TCRdb retained only in-frame sequences with V and J called. Part of the clones is not carried over; for the studies checked, unresolved V genes explain less than half of this, and the remainder is unexplained. The V and J calls and clone size come from that table; D and trimming were worked out from the DNA. Across this sample there are under 200,000 clones, with 75% to 95% seen only once. The ten largest make up around 3% of the sample. Donors formed part of the validation cohort, which comprised 120 subjects and was distinct from the first cohort of 670 or so subjects. V is pruned by 3 bases and J by 4 bases, leaving 5 bases of the junction without a gene match. The germline V gene provides CDR1 SGDLS and CDR2 YYNGEE. The CDR3 contains 14 residues, cysteine and phenylalanine counted. The retained sequence is limited to the CDR3, 42 bases, with the frame set at the first base.

The receptor was derived from a young woman in good health and CMV-seropositive. The sequenced material came from PBMCs. The chain uses TRBV9 and TRBJ1-2; 8 central nucleotides agree with TRBD1. The CDR3 protein: CASSGAGTGYGYTF. The nucleotide sequence reads TGTGCCAGCAGCGGAGCCGGGACAGGCTATGGCTACACCTTC. Outside the CDR3, residues come from the reference TRBV9 and TRBJ1-2 proteins, so the full variable domain is: DSGVTQTPKHLITATGQRVTLRCSPRSGDLSVYWYQQSLDQGLQFLIQYYNGEERAKGNILERFSAQQFPDLHSELNLSSLELGDSALYFCASSGAGTGYGYTFGSGTRLTVV.